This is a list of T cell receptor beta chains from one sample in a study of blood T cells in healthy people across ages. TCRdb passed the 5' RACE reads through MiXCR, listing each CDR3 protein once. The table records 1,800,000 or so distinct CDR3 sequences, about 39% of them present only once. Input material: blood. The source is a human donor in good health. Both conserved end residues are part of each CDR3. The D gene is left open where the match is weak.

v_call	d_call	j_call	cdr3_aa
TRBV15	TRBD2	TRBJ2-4	CATSRDRVREGYKNIQYF
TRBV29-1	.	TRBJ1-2	CSVARIHYGYTF
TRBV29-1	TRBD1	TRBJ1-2	CSVFRTGIYGYTF
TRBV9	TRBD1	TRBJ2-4	CASSLGTGRENIQYF
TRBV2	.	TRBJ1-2	CASSAEILYGYTF
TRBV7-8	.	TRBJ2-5	CASSLGQGPGETQYF
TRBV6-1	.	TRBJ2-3	CASSKLGGTDTQYF
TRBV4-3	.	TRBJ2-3	CASSQEFTAGPLDTQYF
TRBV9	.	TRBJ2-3	CASSPRTPPDTQYF
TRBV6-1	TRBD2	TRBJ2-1	CASSEQPGGAGNEQFF
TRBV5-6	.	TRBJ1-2	CASSYNPGRASYGYTF
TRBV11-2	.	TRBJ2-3	CASSLSGLEEITDTQYF
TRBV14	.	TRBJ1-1	CASSQLPGLNTEAFF
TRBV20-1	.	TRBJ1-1	CSARGAFGGNTEAFF
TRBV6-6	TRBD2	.	CASRGLLHYEQYF
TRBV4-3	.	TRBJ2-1	CASSPQRCTTQFF
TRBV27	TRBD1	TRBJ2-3	CASSAYFQGTGTDTQYF
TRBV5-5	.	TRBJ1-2	CASSLLEAPQGYVYGYTF
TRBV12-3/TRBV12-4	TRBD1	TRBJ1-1	CASSTRGQGDTEAFF
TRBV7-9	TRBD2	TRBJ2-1	CASSKRASGGGEQFF
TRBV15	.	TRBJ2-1	CATSRDRAIQHEQFF
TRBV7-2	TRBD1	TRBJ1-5	CASKGTGHQPQHF
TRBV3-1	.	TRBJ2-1	CASSRRVVMNNEQFF
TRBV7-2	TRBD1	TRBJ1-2	CASRSVPGGYGYTF
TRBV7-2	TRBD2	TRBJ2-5	CASNPSGGRETQYF
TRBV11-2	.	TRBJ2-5	CASSLEASMGNQETQYF
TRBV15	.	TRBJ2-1	CATSRDSETPGYNEQFF
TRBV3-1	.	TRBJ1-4	CASSQAGRAGSEKLFF
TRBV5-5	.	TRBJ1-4	CASSLGGFNEKLFF
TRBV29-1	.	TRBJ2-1	CSVDGAGSSYNEQFF
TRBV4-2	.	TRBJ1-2	CASSQERLSNYGYTF
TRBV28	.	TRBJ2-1	CASSSTTGYEQFF
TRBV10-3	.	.	CAISGTVQETQYF
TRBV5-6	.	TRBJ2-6	CASSLVPPGANVLTF
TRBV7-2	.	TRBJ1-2	CASSLMRTSYGYTF
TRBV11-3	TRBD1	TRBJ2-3	CASSLGTETSTDTQYF